These T cell receptor beta chains were read from a single sample in a study of blood T cell repertoires in COVID-19. Measured with immunoSEQ multiplex PCR; TCRdb has only the in-frame clones, and not every one. The table shows a few hundred thousand clones, with 85% to 90% occurring only once. Source material: peripheral blood. These receptors were taken from a woman aged 55 to 70 with COVID-19, enrolled during active disease. The CDR3 runs from the conserved cysteine through the conserved F or W. Fields, in order: J gene, D gene, clone size, V gene, CDR3 protein, CDR3 DNA. D genes are given only for firm matches. Size is stated for part of the rows, as once, few or many counts, or as a class when the clone is expanded.

J gene: TRBJ1-2
D gene: TRBD1
clone size: once
V gene: TRBV3-1/TRBV3-2
CDR3 protein: CASRGGQGWGYTF
CDR3 DNA: TGTGCCAGCAGGGGTGGACAGGGGTGGGGCTACACCTTC

J gene: TRBJ2-6
D gene: NA
clone size: NA
V gene: TRBV7-9
CDR3 protein: CASSFAGGSGANVLTF
CDR3 DNA: TGTGCCAGCAGCTTCGCCGGGGGCTCTGGGGCCAACGTCCTGACTTTC

J gene: TRBJ2-1
D gene: NA
clone size: NA
V gene: TRBV5-6
CDR3 protein: CASSLVGSVNEQFF
CDR3 DNA: TGTGCCAGCAGCTTGGTCGGTAGCGTCAATGAGCAGTTCTTC

J gene: TRBJ2-1
D gene: NA
clone size: NA
V gene: TRBV7-9
CDR3 protein: CASSLDWVAVYNEQFF
CDR3 DNA: TGTGCCAGCAGCTTAGATTGGGTAGCGGTCTACAATGAGCAGTTCTTC

J gene: TRBJ2-1
D gene: TRBD2
clone size: NA
V gene: TRBV10-2
CDR3 protein: CASTTSGIESYNEQFF
CDR3 DNA: TGCGCCAGCACTACTAGCGGAATCGAGTCCTACAATGAGCAGTTCTTC

J gene: TRBJ2-2
D gene: NA
clone size: NA
V gene: TRBV7-9
CDR3 protein: CASRKPGQNTGELFF
CDR3 DNA: TGTGCCAGCAGGAAACCGGGACAAAACACCGGGGAGCTGTTTTTT

J gene: TRBJ1-6
D gene: NA
clone size: NA
V gene: TRBV2
CDR3 protein: CASSEARWSSPLHF
CDR3 DNA: TGTGCCAGCAGTGAAGCGCGATGGTCTTCACCCCTCCACTTT

J gene: TRBJ1-1
D gene: NA
clone size: NA
V gene: TRBV9
CDR3 protein: CASSVTGLNTEAFF
CDR3 DNA: TGTGCCAGCAGCGTAACGGGACTCAACACTGAAGCTTTCTTT

J gene: TRBJ1-6
D gene: NA
clone size: NA
V gene: TRBV11-2
CDR3 protein: CASSLSNSPLHF
CDR3 DNA: TGTGCCAGCAGCCTAAGCAATTCACCCCTCCACTTT

J gene: TRBJ2-3
D gene: NA
clone size: NA
V gene: TRBV24-1
CDR3 protein: CATSGSRGTDTQYF
CDR3 DNA: TGTGCCACCAGTGGGTCCAGGGGCACAGATACGCAGTATTTT

J gene: TRBJ1-5
D gene: TRBD1
clone size: NA
V gene: TRBV28
CDR3 protein: CASSLGQGTTPQHF
CDR3 DNA: TGTGCCAGCAGTTTGGGACAGGGTACAACGCCCCAGCATTTT

J gene: TRBJ1-3
D gene: NA
clone size: NA
V gene: TRBV18
CDR3 protein: CASSPPRPSGNTIYF
CDR3 DNA: TGTGCCAGCTCACCACCGCGCCCCTCTGGAAACACCATATATTTT

J gene: TRBJ2-5
D gene: TRBD1
clone size: NA
V gene: TRBV14
CDR3 protein: CASSRLTGGMGQETQYF
CDR3 DNA: TGTGCCAGCAGCCGCCTGACAGGGGGCATGGGTCAAGAGACCCAGTACTTC

J gene: TRBJ2-7
D gene: TRBD2
clone size: NA
V gene: TRBV11-2
CDR3 protein: CASSASGRIHEQYF
CDR3 DNA: TGTGCCAGCAGCGCTAGCGGGAGGATCCACGAGCAGTACTTC

J gene: TRBJ2-7
D gene: TRBD2
clone size: few
V gene: TRBV10-3
CDR3 protein: CAIRKAGGGSEQYF
CDR3 DNA: TGTGCCATCAGGAAAGCGGGAGGTGGGAGCGAGCAGTACTTC

J gene: TRBJ2-7
D gene: NA
clone size: NA
V gene: TRBV7-3
CDR3 protein: CASSPIPYRGLHF
CDR3 DNA: TGTGCCAGCAGCCCCATCCCTTACCGCGGTTTGCACTTC

J gene: TRBJ1-1
D gene: NA
clone size: few
V gene: TRBV7-9
CDR3 protein: CASSILPRDTEAFF
CDR3 DNA: TGTGCCAGCAGCATCCTACCGAGGGACACCGAAGCTTTCTTT

J gene: TRBJ2-2
D gene: TRBD2
clone size: NA
V gene: TRBV27
CDR3 protein: CASSPSGRAPGELFF
CDR3 DNA: TGTGCCAGCAGTCCCAGCGGGAGGGCCCCCGGGGAGCTGTTTTTT

J gene: TRBJ1-5
D gene: NA
clone size: NA
V gene: TRBV29-1
CDR3 protein: CSVGSGGNQPQHF
CDR3 DNA: TGCAGCGTTGGCTCGGGGGGGAACCAGCCCCAGCATTTT

J gene: TRBJ1-2
D gene: TRBD1
clone size: NA
V gene: TRBV24-1
CDR3 protein: CATSGSRGQPPYGYTF
CDR3 DNA: TGTGCCACCAGTGGTTCTAGGGGACAGCCTCCCTATGGCTACACCTTC

J gene: TRBJ2-1
D gene: NA
clone size: NA
V gene: TRBV7-8
CDR3 protein: CASSQRRYEQFF
CDR3 DNA: TGTGCCAGCAGCCAAAGGAGGTATGAGCAGTTCTTC

J gene: TRBJ2-7
D gene: TRBD2
clone size: few
V gene: TRBV27
CDR3 protein: CATGREGSEQYF
CDR3 DNA: TGTGCCACCGGGAGGGAAGGGAGCGAGCAGTACTTC

J gene: TRBJ2-1
D gene: NA
clone size: NA
V gene: TRBV6-5
CDR3 protein: CASRLASYNEQFF
CDR3 DNA: TGTGCCAGCAGGTTAGCGTCCTACAATGAGCAGTTCTTC

J gene: TRBJ1-4
D gene: TRBD1
clone size: NA
V gene: TRBV7-9
CDR3 protein: CASSTDRGRFEKLFF
CDR3 DNA: TGTGCCAGCAGCACGGACAGGGGGCGATTTGAAAAACTGTTTTTT

J gene: TRBJ1-4
D gene: NA
clone size: NA
V gene: TRBV5-1
CDR3 protein: CASSSQPRGEKLFF
CDR3 DNA: TGCGCCAGCAGCTCACAGCCCAGGGGTGAAAAACTGTTTTTT

J gene: TRBJ1-1
D gene: TRBD1
clone size: NA
V gene: TRBV6-5
CDR3 protein: CASTPGQLNTEAFF
CDR3 DNA: TGTGCCAGCACCCCGGGACAGCTGAACACTGAAGCTTTCTTT

J gene: TRBJ1-3
D gene: NA
clone size: NA
V gene: TRBV30
CDR3 protein: CASARVNGNTIYF
CDR3 DNA: TGTGCCAGCGCCAGGGTAAACGGAAACACCATATATTTT

J gene: TRBJ1-4
D gene: TRBD1
clone size: NA
V gene: TRBV6-6
CDR3 protein: CASRQGASGNEKLFF
CDR3 DNA: TGTGCCAGCAGACAGGGGGCGTCCGGTAATGAAAAACTGTTTTTT

J gene: TRBJ2-2
D gene: NA
clone size: once
V gene: TRBV6-4
CDR3 protein: CASSQNSNTGELFF
CDR3 DNA: TGTGCCAGCAGTCAAAACTCGAACACCGGGGAGCTGTTTTTT

J gene: TRBJ1-2
D gene: NA
clone size: NA
V gene: TRBV9
CDR3 protein: CASSVAGSNYGYTF
CDR3 DNA: TGTGCCAGCAGCGTAGCGGGGTCTAACTATGGCTACACCTTC

J gene: TRBJ2-2
D gene: TRBD2
clone size: NA
V gene: TRBV19
CDR3 protein: CASRPGLGNTGELFF
CDR3 DNA: TGTGCCAGCAGACCGGGACTAGGGAACACCGGGGAGCTGTTTTTT

J gene: TRBJ2-4
D gene: NA
clone size: NA
V gene: TRBV7-9
CDR3 protein: CASSLASSRAQYF
CDR3 DNA: TGTGCCAGCAGCTTAGCGTCCTCTCGCGCTCAGTACTTC

J gene: TRBJ1-1
D gene: NA
clone size: NA
V gene: TRBV18
CDR3 protein: CASSTRGYMNTEAFF
CDR3 DNA: TGTGCCAGCTCGACAAGGGGTTACATGAACACTGAAGCTTTCTTT

J gene: TRBJ2-3
D gene: NA
clone size: NA
V gene: TRBV4-1
CDR3 protein: CASSQRGGDTQYF
CDR3 DNA: TGCGCCAGCAGCCAACGGGGTGGGGATACGCAGTATTTT

J gene: TRBJ1-6
D gene: NA
clone size: NA
V gene: TRBV10-3
CDR3 protein: CAIRDPQGWGSPLHF
CDR3 DNA: TGTGCCATCAGGGACCCACAGGGATGGGGATCACCCCTCCACTTT

J gene: TRBJ2-1
D gene: TRBD1
clone size: NA
V gene: TRBV11-3
CDR3 protein: CASSPSTGAREQFF
CDR3 DNA: TGTGCCAGCAGCCCCTCGACAGGGGCAAGAGAGCAGTTCTTC

J gene: TRBJ2-7
D gene: TRBD1
clone size: NA
V gene: TRBV28
CDR3 protein: CASSPPGTGLGYEQYF
CDR3 DNA: TGTGCCAGCAGCCCACCAGGGACAGGGTTAGGGTACGAGCAGTACTTC

J gene: TRBJ2-7
D gene: NA
clone size: NA
V gene: TRBV5-6
CDR3 protein: CASSPKSIYGSSYEQYF
CDR3 DNA: TGTGCCAGCAGCCCTAAAAGTATCTACGGGAGCAGCTACGAGCAGTACTTC

J gene: TRBJ2-3
D gene: NA
clone size: NA
V gene: TRBV5-1
CDR3 protein: CASSGQGDSTDTQYF
CDR3 DNA: TGCGCCAGCAGCGGGCAGGGGGACTCCACAGATACGCAGTATTTT

J gene: TRBJ1-1
D gene: NA
clone size: NA
V gene: TRBV28
CDR3 protein: CASSLPPPTGFGGTEAFF
CDR3 DNA: TGTGCCAGCAGTTTGCCACCCCCCACAGGGTTCGGTGGTACTGAAGCTTTCTTT

J gene: TRBJ1-1
D gene: NA
clone size: NA
V gene: TRBV20-1
CDR3 protein: CSAAEYTEAFF
CDR3 DNA: TGCAGTGCTGCGGAGTACACTGAAGCTTTCTTT

J gene: TRBJ2-5
D gene: NA
clone size: NA
V gene: TRBV7-9
CDR3 protein: CASSLDWSNGKETQYF
CDR3 DNA: TGTGCCAGCAGCTTAGATTGGTCCAACGGGAAAGAGACCCAGTACTTC

J gene: TRBJ1-1
D gene: TRBD1
clone size: once
V gene: TRBV2
CDR3 protein: CASSENPRGTEAFF
CDR3 DNA: TGTGCCAGCAGTGAGAACCCCAGGGGGACTGAAGCTTTCTTT

J gene: TRBJ1-5
D gene: NA
clone size: NA
V gene: TRBV18
CDR3 protein: CASSSQGMEPQHF
CDR3 DNA: TGTGCCAGCTCATCCCAGGGGATGGAGCCCCAGCATTTT

J gene: TRBJ1-6
D gene: NA
clone size: NA
V gene: TRBV7-9
CDR3 protein: CASSLARGDNSPLHF
CDR3 DNA: TGTGCCAGCAGCTTAGCCCGTGGAGACAATTCACCCCTCCACTTT

J gene: TRBJ2-7
D gene: NA
clone size: NA
V gene: TRBV6-4
CDR3 protein: CASARDNSYEQYF
CDR3 DNA: TGTGCCAGCGCCCGGGACAACTCCTACGAGCAGTACTTC